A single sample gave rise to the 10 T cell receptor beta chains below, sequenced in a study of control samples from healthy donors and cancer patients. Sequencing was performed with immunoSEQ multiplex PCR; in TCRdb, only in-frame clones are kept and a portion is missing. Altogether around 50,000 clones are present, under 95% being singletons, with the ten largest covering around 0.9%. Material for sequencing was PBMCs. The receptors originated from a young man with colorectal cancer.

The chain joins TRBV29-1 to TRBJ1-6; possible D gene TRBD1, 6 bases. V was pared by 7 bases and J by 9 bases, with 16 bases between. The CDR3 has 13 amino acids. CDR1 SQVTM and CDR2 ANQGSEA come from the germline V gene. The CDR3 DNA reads TGCAGCGCCAGGACAGATTGGGTTTCACCCCTCCACTTT. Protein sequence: CSARTDWVSPLHF.

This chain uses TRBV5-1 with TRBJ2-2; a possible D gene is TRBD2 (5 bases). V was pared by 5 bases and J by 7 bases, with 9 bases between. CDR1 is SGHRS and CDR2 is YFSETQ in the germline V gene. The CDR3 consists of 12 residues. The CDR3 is CASRWRFGELFF. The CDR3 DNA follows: TGCGCCAGCAGGTGGAGGTTCGGGGAGCTGTTTTTT.

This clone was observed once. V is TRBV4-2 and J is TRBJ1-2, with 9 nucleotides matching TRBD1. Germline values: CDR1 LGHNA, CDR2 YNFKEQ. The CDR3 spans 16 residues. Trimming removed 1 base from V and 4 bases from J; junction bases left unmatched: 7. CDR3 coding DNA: TGTGCCAGCAGCCAAGGGATACAGGGGGCTGGCTATGGCTACACCTTC. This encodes CASSQGIQGAGYGYTF.

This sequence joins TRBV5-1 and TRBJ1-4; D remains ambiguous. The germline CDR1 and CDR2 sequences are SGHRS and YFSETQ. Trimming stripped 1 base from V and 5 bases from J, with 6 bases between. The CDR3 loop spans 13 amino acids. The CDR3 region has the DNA TGCGCCAGCAGCTTGTTTGTAAATGAAAAACTGTTTTTT. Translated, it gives CASSLFVNEKLFF. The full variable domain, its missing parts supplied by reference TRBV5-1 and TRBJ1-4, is KAGVTQTPRYLIKTRGQQVTLSCSPISGHRSVSWYQQTPGQGLQFLFEYFSETQRNKGNFPGRFSGRQFSNSRSEMNVSTLELGDSALYLCASSLFVNEKLFFGSGTQLSVL.

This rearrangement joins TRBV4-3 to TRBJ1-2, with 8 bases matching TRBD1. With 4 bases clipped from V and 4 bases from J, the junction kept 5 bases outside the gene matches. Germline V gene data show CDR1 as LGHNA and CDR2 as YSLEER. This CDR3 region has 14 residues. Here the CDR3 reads CASSPRDRSYGYTF. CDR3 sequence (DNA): TGCGCCAGCAGCCCCCGGGACAGGAGCTATGGCTACACCTTC.

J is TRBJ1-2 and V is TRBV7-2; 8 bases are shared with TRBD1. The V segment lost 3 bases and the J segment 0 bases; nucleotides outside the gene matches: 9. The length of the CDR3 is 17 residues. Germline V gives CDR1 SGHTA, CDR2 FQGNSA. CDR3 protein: CASSFQTGALANYGYTF. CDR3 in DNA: TGTGCCAGCAGCTTCCAGACAGGGGCCTTAGCTAACTATGGCTACACCTTC.

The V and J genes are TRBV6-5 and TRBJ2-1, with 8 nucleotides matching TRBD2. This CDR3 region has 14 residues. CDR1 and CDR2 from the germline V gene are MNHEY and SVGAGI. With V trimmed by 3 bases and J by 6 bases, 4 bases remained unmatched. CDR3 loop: CASSYFGGANEQFF. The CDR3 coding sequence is TGTGCCAGCAGTTATTTCGGGGGGGCCAATGAGCAGTTCTTC.

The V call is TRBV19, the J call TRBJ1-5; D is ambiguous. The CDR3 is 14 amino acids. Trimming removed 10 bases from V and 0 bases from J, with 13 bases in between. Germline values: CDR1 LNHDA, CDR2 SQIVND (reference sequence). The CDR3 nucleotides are TGTGCCACCACAAACAGAGGTAGCAATCAGCCCCAGCATTTT. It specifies CATTNRGSNQPQHF.

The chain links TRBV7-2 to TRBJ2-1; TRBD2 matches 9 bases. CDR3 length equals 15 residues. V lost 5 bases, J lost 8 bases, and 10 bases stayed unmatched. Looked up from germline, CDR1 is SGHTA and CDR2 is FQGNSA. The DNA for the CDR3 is TGTGCCAGCAGCCGCGGGGGGGCGAGCGGCGATGAGCAGTTCTTC. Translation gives CASSRGGASGDEQFF.

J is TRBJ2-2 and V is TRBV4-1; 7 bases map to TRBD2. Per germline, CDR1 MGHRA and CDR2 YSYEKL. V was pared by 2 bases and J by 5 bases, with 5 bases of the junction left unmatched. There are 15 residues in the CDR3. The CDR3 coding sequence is TGCGCCAGCAGCCAACCGAGGCGGGGGACCGGGGAGCTGTTTTTT. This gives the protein CASSQPRRGTGELFF.